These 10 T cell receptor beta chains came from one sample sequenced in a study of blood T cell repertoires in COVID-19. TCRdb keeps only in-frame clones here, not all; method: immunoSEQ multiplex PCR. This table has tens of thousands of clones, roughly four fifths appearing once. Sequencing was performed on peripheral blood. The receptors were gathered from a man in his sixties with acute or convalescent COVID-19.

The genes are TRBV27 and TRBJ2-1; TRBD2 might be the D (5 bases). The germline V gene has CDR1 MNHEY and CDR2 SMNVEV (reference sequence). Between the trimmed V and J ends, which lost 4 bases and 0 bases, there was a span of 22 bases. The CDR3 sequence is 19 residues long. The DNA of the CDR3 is TGTGCCAGCAGTTCGAGTCTAGCTAAGCCTTCGAGCTCCTACAATGAGCAGTTCTTC. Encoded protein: CASSSSLAKPSSSYNEQFF.

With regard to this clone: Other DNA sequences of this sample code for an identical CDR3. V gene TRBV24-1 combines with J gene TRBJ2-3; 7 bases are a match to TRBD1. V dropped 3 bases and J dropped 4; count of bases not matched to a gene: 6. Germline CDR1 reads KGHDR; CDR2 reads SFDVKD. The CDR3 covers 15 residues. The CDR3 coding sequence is TGTGCCACCAGTGATCGACAGGGTAACGCAGATACGCAGTATTTT. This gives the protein CATSDRQGNADTQYF.

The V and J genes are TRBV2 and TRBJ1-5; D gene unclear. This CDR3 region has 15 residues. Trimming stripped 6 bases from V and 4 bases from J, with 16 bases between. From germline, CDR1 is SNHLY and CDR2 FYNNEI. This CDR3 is CASRTSSRENQPQHF. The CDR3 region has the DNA TGTGCCAGCAGGACTAGTTCACGGGAAAATCAGCCCCAGCATTTT.

CDR3 in DNA: TGTGCCTGGAGTGACGGGACAGGAAAAGCTTTCTTT. Residues: CAWSDGTGKAFF. This chain links TRBV30 with TRBJ1-1, with 8 bases identical to TRBD1. The V segment lost 1 base and the J segment 9 bases; nucleotides outside the gene matches: 4. The germline V gene has CDR1 GTSNPN and CDR2 SVGIG (reference sequence). This CDR3 has 12 amino acids.

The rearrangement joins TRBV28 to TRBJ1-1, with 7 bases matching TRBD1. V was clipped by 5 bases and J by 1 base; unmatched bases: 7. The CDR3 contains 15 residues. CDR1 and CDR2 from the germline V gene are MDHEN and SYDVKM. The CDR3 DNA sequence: TGTGCCAGCAGTCCGAGGGGGCGAGGGAACACTGAAGCTTTCTTT. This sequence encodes CASSPRGRGNTEAFF.

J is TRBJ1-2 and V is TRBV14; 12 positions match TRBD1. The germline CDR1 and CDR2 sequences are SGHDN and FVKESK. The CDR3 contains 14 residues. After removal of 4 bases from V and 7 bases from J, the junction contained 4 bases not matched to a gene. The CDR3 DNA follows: TGTGCCAGCAGCCTGGGACAGGGGGCGCTTGGCTACACCTTC. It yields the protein CASSLGQGALGYTF.

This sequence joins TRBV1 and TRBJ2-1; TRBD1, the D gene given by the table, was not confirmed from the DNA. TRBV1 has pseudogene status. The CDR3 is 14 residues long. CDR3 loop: CTSVTGPKHNEQFF. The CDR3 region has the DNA TGCACCAGCGTAACAGGACCCAAACACAATGAGCAGTTCTTC.

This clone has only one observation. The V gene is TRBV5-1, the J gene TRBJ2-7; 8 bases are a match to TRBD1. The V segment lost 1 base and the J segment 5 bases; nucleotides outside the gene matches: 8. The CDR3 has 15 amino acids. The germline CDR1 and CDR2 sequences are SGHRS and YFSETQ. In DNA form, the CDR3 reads TGCGCCAGCAGCTTGATGGACAGGGATTTTCACGAGCAGTACTTC. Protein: CASSLMDRDFHEQYF.

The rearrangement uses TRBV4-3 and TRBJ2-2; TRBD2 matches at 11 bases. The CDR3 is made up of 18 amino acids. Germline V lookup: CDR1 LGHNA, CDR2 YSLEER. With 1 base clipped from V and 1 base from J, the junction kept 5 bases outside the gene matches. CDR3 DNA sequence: TGCGCCAGCAGCCAAGCGCCCGGGACTAGCGGGAACACCGGGGAGCTGTTTTTT. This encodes CASSQAPGTSGNTGELFF.

The CDR3 sequence: CASSQHYEAFF. Written as DNA, the CDR3 is TGTGCCAGCAGCCAACACTATGAAGCTTTCTTT. This chain joins TRBV3-1 (or the pseudogene TRBV3-2) and TRBJ1-1; D is ambiguous. This CDR3 has 11 residues. Per germline, CDR1 LGHDT and CDR2 YNNKEL (reference sequence). Trimming took 2 bases from V and 7 from J, leaving 5 bases between them.